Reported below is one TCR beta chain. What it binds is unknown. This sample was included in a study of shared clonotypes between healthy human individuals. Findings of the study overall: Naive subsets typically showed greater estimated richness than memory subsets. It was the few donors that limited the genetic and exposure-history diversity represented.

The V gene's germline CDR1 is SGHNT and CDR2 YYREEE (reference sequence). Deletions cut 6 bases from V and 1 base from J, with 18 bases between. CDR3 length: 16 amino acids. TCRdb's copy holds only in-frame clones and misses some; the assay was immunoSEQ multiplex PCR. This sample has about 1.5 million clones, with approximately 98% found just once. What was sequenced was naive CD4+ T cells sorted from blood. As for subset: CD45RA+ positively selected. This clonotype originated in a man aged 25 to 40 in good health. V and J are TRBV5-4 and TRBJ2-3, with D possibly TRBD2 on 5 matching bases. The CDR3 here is CASMEQSGGGTDTQYF. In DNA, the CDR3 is TGTGCCAGCATGGAACAAAGCGGAGGCGGCACAGATACGCAGTATTTT.